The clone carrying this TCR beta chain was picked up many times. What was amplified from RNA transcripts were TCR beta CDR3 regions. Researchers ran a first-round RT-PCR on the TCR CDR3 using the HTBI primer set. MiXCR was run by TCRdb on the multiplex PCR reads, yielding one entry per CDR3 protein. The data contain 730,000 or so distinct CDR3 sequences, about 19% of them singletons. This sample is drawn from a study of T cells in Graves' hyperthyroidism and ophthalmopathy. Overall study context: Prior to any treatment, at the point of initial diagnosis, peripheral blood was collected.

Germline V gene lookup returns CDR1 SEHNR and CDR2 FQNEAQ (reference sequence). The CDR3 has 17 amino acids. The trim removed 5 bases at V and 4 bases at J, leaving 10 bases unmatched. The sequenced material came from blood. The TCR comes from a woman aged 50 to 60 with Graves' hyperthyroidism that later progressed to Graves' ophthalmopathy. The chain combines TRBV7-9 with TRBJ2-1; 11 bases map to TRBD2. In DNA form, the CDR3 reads TGTGCCAGCAGCGATCAGACTAGCGGGGCTTCTTACAATGAGCAGTTCTTC. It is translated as CASSDQTSGASYNEQFF. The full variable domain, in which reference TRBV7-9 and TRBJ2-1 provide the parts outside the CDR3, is DTGVSQNPRHKITKRGQNVTFRCDPISEHNRLYWYRQTLGQGPEFLTYFQNEAQLEKSRLLSDRFSAERPKGSFSTLEIQRTEQGDSAMYLCASSDQTSGASYNEQFFGPGTRLTVL.